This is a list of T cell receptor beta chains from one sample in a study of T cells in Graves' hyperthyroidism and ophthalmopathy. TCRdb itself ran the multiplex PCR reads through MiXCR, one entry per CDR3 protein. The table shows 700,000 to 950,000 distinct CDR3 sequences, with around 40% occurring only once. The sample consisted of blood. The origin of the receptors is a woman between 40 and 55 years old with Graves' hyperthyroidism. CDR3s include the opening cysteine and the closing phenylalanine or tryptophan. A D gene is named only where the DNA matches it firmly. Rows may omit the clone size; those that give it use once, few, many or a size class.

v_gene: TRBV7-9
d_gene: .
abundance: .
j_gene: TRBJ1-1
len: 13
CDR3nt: TGTGCCAGCAGCCTCAGGGTTCACACTGAAGCTTTCTTT
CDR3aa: CASSLRVHTEAFF

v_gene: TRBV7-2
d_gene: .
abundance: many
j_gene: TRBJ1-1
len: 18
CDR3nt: TGTGCCAGCATTAAGCTTAGTAAGGTCGTCGAGAAGGTGATTGGGGCTTTCTTT
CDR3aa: CASIKLSKVVEKVIGAFF

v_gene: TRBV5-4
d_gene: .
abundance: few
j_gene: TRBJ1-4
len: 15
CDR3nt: TGTGCCAGCAGCTTGGATCTGGGGCGCGAAGAAAAACTGTTTTTT
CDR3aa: CASSLDLGREEKLFF

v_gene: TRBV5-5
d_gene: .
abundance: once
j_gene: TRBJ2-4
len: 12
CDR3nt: TGTGCCAGCAGCTACCAAGTGAACATTCAGTACTTC
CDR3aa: CASSYQVNIQYF

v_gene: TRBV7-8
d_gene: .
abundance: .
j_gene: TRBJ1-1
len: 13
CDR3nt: TGTGCCAGCAGCTTAGGGGGTGTCGGTGAAGCTTTCTTT
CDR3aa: CASSLGGVGEAFF

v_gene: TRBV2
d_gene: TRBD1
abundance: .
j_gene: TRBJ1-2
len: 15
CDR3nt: TGTGCCAGCAGTGAAAGTAGGACAGGGCGTGGTGGCTACACCTTC
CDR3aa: CASSESRTGRGGYTF

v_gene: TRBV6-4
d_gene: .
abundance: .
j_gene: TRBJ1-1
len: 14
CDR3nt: TGTGCCAGCAGCCTCGCTTCCAGCAACACTGAAGCTTTCTTT
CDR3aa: CASSLASSNTEAFF

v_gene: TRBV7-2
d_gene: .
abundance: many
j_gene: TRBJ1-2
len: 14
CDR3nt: TGTGCCAGCAGCTCAGGCACAGGAATACGAGGCTACACCTTC
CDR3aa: CASSSGTGIRGYTF

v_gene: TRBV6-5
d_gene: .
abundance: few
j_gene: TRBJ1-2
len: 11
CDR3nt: TGTGCCACCTTGGACAGAAGTGGCTACACCTTC
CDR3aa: CATLDRSGYTF

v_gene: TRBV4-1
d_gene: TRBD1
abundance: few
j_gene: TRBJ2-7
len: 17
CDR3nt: TGCGCCAGCAGCCAAGAGTTGACAGGGGGTAGTTGGAACGAGCAGTACTTC
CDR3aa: CASSQELTGGSWNEQYF

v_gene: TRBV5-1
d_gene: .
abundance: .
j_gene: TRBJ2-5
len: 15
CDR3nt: TGCGCCAGCAGCCTCGGGATTCCCGATACGAAGACCCAGTACTTC
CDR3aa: CASSLGIPDTKTQYF

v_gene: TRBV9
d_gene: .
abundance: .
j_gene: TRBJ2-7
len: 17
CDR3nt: TGTGCCAGCAGCCATGAGGGGGGACGGGACACCTACTACGAGCAGTACTTC
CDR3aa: CASSHEGGRDTYYEQYF

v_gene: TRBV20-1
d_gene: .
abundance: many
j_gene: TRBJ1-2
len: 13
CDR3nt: TGCAGTGCTAGAGAACACATATTGGGTGGCTACACCTTC
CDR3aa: CSAREHILGGYTF

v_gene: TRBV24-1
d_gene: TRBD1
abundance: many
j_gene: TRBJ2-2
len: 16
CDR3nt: TGTGCCACCAGTGATTTGCAGGGACAGGGAACCGGGGAGCTGTTTTTT
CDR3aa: CATSDLQGQGTGELFF

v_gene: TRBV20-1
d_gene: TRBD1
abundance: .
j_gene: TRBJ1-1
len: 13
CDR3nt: TGCAGTGCTGCCAGGGGGGGGAACACTGAAGCTTTCTTT
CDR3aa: CSAARGGNTEAFF

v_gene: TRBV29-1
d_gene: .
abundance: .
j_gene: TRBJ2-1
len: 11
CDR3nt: TGCAGCGTCTACGCAGGGAGTGAGCAGTTCTTC
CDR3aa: CSVYAGSEQFF

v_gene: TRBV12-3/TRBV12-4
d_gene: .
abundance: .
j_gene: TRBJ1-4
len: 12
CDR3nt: TGTGCCAGCAGGGGGAATGGTGAAAAACTGTTTTTT
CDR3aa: CASRGNGEKLFF

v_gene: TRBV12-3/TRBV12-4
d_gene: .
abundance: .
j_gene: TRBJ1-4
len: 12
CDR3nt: TGTGCCAGCAGCTCCCTCTTGGAAAAACTGTTTTTT
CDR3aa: CASSSLLEKLFF

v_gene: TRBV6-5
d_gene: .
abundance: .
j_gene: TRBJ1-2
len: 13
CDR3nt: TGTGCCAGCAGTGAGACTGGGTACTATGGCTACACCTTC
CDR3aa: CASSETGYYGYTF

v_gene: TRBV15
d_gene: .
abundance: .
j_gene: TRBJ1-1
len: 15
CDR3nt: TGTGCCACCAGCAGAGATCGGGCAGGGCTGACTGAAGCTTTCTTT
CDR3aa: CATSRDRAGLTEAFF

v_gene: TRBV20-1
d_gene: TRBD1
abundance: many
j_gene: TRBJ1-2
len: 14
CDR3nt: TGCAGTGCTACCGGACAGGGGAACCCCTATGGCTACACCTTC
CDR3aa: CSATGQGNPYGYTF